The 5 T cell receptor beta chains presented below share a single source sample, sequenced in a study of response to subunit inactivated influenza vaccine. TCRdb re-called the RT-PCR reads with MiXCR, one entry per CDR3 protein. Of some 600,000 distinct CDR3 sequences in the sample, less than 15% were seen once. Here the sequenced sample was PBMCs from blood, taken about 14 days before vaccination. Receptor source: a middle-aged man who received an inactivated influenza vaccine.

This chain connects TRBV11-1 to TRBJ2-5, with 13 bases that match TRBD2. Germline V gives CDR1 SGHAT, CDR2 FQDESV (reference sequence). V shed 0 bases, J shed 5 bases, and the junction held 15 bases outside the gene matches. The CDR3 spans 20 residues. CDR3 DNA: TGTGCCAGCAGCTTAGCTCGGCGGGGACTAGCGGGACAGATACAGGAGACCCAGTACTTC. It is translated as CASSLARRGLAGQIQETQYF.

The CDR3 nucleotides are TGTGCCAGTAACGACAGGGGCCTAAGCTCTGGGGCCAACGTCCTGACTTTC. It is translated as CASNDRGLSSGANVLTF. The gene calls are TRBV19 and TRBJ2-6, with TRBD1 identical over 8 bases. This CDR3 comprises 17 residues. Per the germline V gene, CDR1 is LNHDA and CDR2 is SQIVND (reference sequence). Unmatched junction bases numbered 8, after V lost 7 bases and J lost 0 bases.

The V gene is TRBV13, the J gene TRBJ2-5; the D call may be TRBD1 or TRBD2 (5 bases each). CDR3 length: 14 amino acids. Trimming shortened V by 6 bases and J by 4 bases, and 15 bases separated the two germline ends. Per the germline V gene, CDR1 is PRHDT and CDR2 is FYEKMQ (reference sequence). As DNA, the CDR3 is TGTGCCAGCAGTTCCACTGGGACGGCAGAGACCCAGTACTTC. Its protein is CASSSTGTAETQYF.

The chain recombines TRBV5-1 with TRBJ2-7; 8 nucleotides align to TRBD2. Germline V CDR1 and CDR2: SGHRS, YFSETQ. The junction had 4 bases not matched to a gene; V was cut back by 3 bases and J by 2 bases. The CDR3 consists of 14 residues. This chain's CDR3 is CASSSSGHTYEQYF. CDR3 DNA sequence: TGCGCCAGCAGCTCTAGCGGGCATACCTACGAGCAGTACTTC.

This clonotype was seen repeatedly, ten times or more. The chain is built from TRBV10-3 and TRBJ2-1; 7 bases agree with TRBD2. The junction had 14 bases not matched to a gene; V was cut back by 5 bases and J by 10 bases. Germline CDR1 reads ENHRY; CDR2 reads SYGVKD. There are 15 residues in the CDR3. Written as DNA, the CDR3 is TGTGCCATCAGTCCAAGGGAGGGCCTTAATATGGAGCAGTTCTTC. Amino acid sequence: CAISPREGLNMEQFF.